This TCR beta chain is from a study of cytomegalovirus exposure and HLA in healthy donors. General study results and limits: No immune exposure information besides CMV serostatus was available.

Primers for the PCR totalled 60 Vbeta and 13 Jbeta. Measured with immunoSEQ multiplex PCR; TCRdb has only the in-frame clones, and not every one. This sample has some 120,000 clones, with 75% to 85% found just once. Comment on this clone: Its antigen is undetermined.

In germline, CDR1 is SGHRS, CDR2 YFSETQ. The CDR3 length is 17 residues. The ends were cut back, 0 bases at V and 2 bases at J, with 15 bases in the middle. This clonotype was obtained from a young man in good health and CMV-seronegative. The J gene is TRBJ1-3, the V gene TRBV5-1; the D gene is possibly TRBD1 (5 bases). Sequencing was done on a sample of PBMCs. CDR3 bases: TGCGCCAGCAGCTTGGTGGAGGGGCGACAGACTGGAAACACCATATATTTT. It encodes CASSLVEGRQTGNTIYF.